Presented here are 3 T cell receptor beta chains from one specimen sequenced in a study of shared clonotypes between healthy human individuals. Here immunoSEQ multiplex PCR was the method, and the copy in TCRdb shows in-frame clones only, minus some. This table has approximately 1.5 million clones, less than 99% appearing once. Material for sequencing was naive CD4+ T cells sorted from blood. Subset defined: CD45RA+ positively selected. These TCRs come from a man between 25 and 39 years old in good health.

This chain connects TRBV10-3 to TRBJ1-1, with D unresolved. This CDR3 is 13 amino acids long. The ends were cut back, 2 bases at V and 8 bases at J, with 12 bases in the middle. Looked up from germline, CDR1 is ENHRY and CDR2 is SYGVKD. CDR3 loop: CAISERESGEAFF. Written as DNA, the CDR3 is TGTGCCATCAGTGAGCGAGAATCGGGAGAAGCTTTCTTT.

V is TRBV18 and J is TRBJ2-5, with D possibly TRBD2 on 6 matching bases. The V gene lost 6 bases and the J gene lost 5 bases, with 16 bases spanning the gap. This CDR3 region has 14 residues. From germline, CDR1 is KGHSH and CDR2 LQKENI. The CDR3 DNA sequence: TGTGCCAGCTCGGAACGGGAGATTGCGGAGACCCAGTACTTC. Translated, it gives CASSEREIAETQYF.

The chain has TRBV7-2 and TRBJ2-1; a weak D match, TRBD1 (6 bases). From germline, CDR1 is SGHTA and CDR2 FQGNSA. The CDR3 loop spans 15 amino acids. The V end was cut by 3 bases, the J end by 0 bases, with 9 bases between. The CDR3 spells CASSFRGSSYNEQFF. The CDR3 DNA sequence: TGTGCCAGCAGCTTCAGGGGCAGCTCCTACAATGAGCAGTTCTTC.